The subject of this entry is one T cell receptor (beta chain). Naive CD8 cells, CD45RO-negative and positively selected for CCR7, excluded terminally differentiated effector memory CD45RA+ cells. Caucasian adults living in Nashville, Tennessee, provided all samples. Produced via immunoSEQ multiplex PCR; TCRdb's table is partial and in-frame only. The data show about 2 million clones, with about 95% seen just once and 0.9% to 1.3% held by the top ten. The data derive from a study of shared clonotypes between healthy human individuals. With 1 base removed from V and 0 bases from J, the gap between germline ends came to 7 bases. The CDR3 runs 15 residues. Germline-derived CDR1 and CDR2 are SGHVS and FQNEAQ.

The V call is TRBV7-8, the J call TRBJ2-1; D may be TRBD2 (6 bases). This receptor was obtained from a young man in good health. Sequencing was done on a sample of naive CD8+ T cells sorted from blood. As DNA, the CDR3 is TGTGCCAGCAGCTTAGGGGACTCCTCCTACAATGAGCAGTTCTTC. Its protein is CASSLGDSSYNEQFF.